This entry features one T cell receptor (beta chain) sequence. V was cut by 5 bases and J by 1 base, with 8 bases left in between. The CDR3 is 13 residues long. Germline assignment: CDR1 SGHTA and CDR2 FQGNSA. These data come from a study of cytomegalovirus exposure and HLA in healthy donors. As for the study in general: Earlier sequencing of around 190 million T cells yielded 95 million to 120 million unique TCR beta sequences.

Amplification used 60 Vbeta primers and 13 Jbeta primers. Clones were sequenced by immunoSEQ multiplex PCR, and TCRdb holds only the in-frame ones, with some missing. The sample records around 150,000 clones, more than 70% being singletons. The TCR originated in a male donor in good health and CMV-seronegative. Input material: PBMCs. The V call is TRBV7-2, the J call TRBJ1-2; tentative D call: TRBD1 (5 bases). The CDR3 coding sequence is TGTGCCAGCAGCCCGGACAATAACTATGGCTACACCTTC. It specifies CASSPDNNYGYTF.